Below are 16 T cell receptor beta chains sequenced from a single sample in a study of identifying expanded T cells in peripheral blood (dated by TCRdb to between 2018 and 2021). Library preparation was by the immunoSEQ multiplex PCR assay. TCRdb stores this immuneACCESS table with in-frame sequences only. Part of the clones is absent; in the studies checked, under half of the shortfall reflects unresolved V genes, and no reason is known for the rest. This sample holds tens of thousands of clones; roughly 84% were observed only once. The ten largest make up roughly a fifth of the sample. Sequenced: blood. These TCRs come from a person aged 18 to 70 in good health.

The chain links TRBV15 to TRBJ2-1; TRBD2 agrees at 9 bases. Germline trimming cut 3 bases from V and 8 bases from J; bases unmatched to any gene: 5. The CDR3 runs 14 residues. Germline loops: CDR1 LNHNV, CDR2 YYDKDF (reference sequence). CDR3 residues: CATSSGSGSDEQFF. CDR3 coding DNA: TGTGCCACCAGCAGCGGTAGCGGGAGTGATGAGCAGTTCTTC.

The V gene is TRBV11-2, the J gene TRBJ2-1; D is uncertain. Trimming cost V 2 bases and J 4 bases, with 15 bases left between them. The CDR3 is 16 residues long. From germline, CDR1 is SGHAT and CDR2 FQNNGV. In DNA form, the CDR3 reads TGTGCCAGCAGCTTAACGGTAGGCCTCCAATACAATGAGCAGTTCTTC. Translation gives CASSLTVGLQYNEQFF.

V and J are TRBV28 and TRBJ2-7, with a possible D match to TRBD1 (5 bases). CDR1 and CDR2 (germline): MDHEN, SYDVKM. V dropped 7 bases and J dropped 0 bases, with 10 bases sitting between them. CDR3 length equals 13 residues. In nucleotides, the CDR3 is TGTGCCAGCACAGGGCAGGTCTCCTACGAGCAGTACTTC. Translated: CASTGQVSYEQYF.

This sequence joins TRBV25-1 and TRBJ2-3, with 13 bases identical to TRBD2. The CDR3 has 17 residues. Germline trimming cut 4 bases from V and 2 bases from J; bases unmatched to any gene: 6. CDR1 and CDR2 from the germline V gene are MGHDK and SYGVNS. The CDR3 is CASSVILAGGNTDTQYF. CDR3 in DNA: TGTGCCAGCAGTGTGATACTAGCGGGAGGGAACACAGATACGCAGTATTTT.

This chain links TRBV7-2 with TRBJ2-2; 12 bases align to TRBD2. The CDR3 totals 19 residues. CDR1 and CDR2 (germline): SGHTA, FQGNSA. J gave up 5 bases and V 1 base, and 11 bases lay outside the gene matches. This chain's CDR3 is CASSLGLAGGPRPTGELFF. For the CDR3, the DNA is TGTGCCAGCAGCTTAGGGCTAGCGGGAGGGCCGAGGCCTACCGGGGAGCTGTTTTTT.

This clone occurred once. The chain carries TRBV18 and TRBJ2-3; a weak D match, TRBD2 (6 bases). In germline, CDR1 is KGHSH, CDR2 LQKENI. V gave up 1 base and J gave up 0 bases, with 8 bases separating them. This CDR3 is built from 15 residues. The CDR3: CASSPQGTSTDTQYF. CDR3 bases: TGTGCCAGCTCACCACAGGGGACTAGCACAGATACGCAGTATTTT.

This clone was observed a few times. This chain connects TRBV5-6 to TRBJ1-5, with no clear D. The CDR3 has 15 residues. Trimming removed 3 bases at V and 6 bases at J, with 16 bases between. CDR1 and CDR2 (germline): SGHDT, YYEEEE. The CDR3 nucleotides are TGTGCCAGCAGCTCCGGTTGGAACCCTTCTCAGCCCCAGCATTTT. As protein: CASSSGWNPSQPQHF.

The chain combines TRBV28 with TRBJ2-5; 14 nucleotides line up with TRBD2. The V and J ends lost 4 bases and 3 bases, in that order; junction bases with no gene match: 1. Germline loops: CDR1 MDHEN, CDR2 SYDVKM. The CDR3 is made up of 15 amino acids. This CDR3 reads CASSSGLAGEETQYF. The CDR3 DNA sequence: TGTGCCAGCAGTTCGGGACTAGCGGGAGAAGAGACCCAGTACTTC.

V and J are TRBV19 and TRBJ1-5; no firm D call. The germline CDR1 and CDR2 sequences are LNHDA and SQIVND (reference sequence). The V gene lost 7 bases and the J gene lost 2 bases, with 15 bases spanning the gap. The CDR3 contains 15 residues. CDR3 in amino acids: CASIFSGEGNQPQHF. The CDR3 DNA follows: TGTGCCAGTATCTTCTCTGGGGAGGGCAATCAGCCCCAGCATTTT.

CDR3 nucleotides: TGTGCCATCAGCCCCACGGGTCAGTTGTTGGAGACCCAGTACTTC. It codes for CAISPTGQLLETQYF. V is TRBV10-3 and J is TRBJ2-5, with D hard to call. V lost 6 bases and J lost 5, with 19 bases in between. This CDR3 is built from 15 residues. Germline CDR1 ENHRY, CDR2 SYGVKD.

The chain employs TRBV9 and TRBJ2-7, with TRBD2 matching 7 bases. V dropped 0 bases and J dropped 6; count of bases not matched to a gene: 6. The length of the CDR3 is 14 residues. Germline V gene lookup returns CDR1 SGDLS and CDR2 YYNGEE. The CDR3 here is CASSVDWREFEQYF. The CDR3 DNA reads TGTGCCAGCAGCGTAGATTGGCGGGAGTTCGAGCAGTACTTC.

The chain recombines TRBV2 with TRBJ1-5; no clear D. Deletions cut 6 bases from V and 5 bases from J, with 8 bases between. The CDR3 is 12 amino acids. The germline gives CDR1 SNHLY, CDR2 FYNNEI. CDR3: CASREPDQPQHF. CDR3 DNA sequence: TGTGCCAGCAGAGAACCGGATCAGCCCCAGCATTTT.

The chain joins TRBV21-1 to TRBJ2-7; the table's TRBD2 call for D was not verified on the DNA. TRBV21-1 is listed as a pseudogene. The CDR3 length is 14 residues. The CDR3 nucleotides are TGTGCCAGCCAGGAGACTAGCGGGTTCTACGAGCAGTACTTC. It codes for CASQETSGFYEQYF.

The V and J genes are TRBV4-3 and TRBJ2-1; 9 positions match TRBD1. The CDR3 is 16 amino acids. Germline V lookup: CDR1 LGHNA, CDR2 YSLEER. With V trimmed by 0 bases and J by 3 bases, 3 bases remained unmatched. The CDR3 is CASSQDVGQGYNEQFF. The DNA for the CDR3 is TGCGCCAGCAGCCAAGATGTGGGACAGGGCTACAATGAGCAGTTCTTC.

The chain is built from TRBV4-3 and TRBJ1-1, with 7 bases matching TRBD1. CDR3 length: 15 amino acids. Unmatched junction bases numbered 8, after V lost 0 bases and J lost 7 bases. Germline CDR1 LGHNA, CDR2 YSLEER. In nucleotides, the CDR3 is TGCGCCAGCAGCCAAGACCAGGGGGGGACTTTTGAAGCTTTCTTT. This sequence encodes CASSQDQGGTFEAFF.

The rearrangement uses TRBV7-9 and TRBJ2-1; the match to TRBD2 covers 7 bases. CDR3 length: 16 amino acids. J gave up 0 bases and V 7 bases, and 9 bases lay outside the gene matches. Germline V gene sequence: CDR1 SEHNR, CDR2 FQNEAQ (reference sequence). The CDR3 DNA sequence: TGTGCCAGCACCCTAGTGGGAGGGAACTCCTACAATGAGCAGTTCTTC. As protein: CASTLVGGNSYNEQFF.